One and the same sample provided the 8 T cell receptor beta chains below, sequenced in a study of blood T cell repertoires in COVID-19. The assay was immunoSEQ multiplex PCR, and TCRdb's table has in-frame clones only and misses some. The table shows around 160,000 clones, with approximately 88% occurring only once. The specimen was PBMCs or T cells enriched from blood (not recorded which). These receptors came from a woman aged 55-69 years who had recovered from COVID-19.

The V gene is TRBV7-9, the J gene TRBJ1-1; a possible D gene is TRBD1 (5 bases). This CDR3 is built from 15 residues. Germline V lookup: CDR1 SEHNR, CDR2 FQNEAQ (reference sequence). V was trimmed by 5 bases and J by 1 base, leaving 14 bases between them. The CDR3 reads CASSVLRDSNTEAFF. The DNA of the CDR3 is TGTGCCAGCAGCGTACTCAGGGATTCGAACACTGAAGCTTTCTTT.

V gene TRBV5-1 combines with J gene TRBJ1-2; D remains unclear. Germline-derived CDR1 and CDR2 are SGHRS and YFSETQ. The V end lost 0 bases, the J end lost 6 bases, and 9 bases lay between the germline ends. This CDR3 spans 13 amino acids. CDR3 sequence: CASSLEAGHGYTF. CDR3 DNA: TGCGCCAGCAGCTTGGAAGCTGGGCATGGCTACACCTTC.

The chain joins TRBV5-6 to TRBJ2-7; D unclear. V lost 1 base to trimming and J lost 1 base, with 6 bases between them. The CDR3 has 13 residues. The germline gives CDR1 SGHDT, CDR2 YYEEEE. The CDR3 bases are TGTGCCAGCAGCTTGAGAGGATCCTACGAGCAGTACTTC. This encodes CASSLRGSYEQYF.

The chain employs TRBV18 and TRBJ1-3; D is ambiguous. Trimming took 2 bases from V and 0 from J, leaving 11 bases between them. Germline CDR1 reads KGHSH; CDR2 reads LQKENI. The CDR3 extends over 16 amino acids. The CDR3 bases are TGTGCCAGCTCACCATCCGGGGTGCTCTCTGGAAACACCATATATTTT. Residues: CASSPSGVLSGNTIYF.

The CDR3 sequence is CASGLYPGTSGSTDTQYF. DNA for the CDR3: TGTGCTAGTGGTCTGTATCCCGGGACTAGCGGTAGCACAGATACGCAGTATTTT. The V and J genes are TRBV12-5 and TRBJ2-3; 11 positions agree with TRBD2. CDR1 is LGHNT and CDR2 is FRNRAP in the germline V gene. Germline trimming cut 5 bases from V and 0 bases from J; bases unmatched to any gene: 10. There are 18 residues in the CDR3.

CDR3 bases: TGTGCCATCAGTGAGTCGATTCGGGGTCGCAATGAGCAGTTCTTC. Amino acids: CAISESIRGRNEQFF. The chain joins TRBV10-3 to TRBJ2-1; maybe TRBD2 (5 bases). The CDR3 loop spans 15 amino acids. From germline, CDR1 is ENHRY and CDR2 SYGVKD. V lost 0 bases and J 6 bases, leaving 12 bases between the germline ends.

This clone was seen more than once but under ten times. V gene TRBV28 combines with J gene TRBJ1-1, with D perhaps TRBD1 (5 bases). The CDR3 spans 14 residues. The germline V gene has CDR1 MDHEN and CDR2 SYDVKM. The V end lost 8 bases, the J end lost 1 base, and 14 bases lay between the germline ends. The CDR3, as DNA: TGTGCCAGCGAGGCGGGGGGAACGAACACTGAAGCTTTCTTT. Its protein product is CASEAGGTNTEAFF.

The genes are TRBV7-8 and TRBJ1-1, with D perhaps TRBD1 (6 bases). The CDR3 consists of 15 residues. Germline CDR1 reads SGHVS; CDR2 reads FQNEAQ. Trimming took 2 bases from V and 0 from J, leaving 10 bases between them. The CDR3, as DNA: TGTGCCAGCAGCTTATACAGGGCTTTGAACACTGAAGCTTTCTTT. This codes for CASSLYRALNTEAFF.